The rows below give T cell receptor beta chains drawn from one sample of a study of cytomegalovirus exposure and HLA in healthy donors. The assay was immunoSEQ multiplex PCR, and TCRdb's table has in-frame clones only and misses some. The table shows more than 100,000 clones, with about four fifths occurring only once. The sequencing sample was made of PBMCs. The receptor set was obtained from a woman in her 40s in good health and CMV-seronegative. CDR3s include the opening cysteine and the closing phenylalanine or tryptophan. Size values are once, few and many counts, or a class for expanded clones, and some rows have none.

size,V,J,CDR3
few,TRBV7-2,TRBJ2-7,CASSLVASGAAYEQYF
-,TRBV5-6,TRBJ2-7,CASILSDRGGYEQYF
-,TRBV5-1,TRBJ2-3,CASSLGQGTRTDTQYF
-,TRBV9,TRBJ2-7,CASSVAWRGDNEQYF
-,TRBV18,TRBJ1-2,CASSPGATGNYGYTF
-,TRBV28,TRBJ2-6,CASSFTTSGANVLTF
few,TRBV27,TRBJ1-1,CASSSRDSHEAFF
once,TRBV18,TRBJ2-3,CASSQDLTSTDTQYF
-,TRBV7-2,TRBJ1-5,CASSRDRDQPQHF
-,TRBV5-4,TRBJ1-1,CASSYEAGGTEAFF
-,TRBV18,TRBJ1-6,CASSPPGTGGNSPLHF